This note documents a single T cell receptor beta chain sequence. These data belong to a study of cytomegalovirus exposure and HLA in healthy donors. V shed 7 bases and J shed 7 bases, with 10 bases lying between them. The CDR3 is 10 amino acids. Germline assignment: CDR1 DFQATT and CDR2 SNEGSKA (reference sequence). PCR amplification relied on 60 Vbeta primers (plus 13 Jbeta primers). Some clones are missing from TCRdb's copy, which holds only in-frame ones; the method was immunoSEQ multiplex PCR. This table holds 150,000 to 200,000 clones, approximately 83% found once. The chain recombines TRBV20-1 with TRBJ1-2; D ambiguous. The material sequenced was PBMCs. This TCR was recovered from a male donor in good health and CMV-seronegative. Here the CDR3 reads CSGPESGYTF. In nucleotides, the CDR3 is TGCAGTGGTCCGGAGAGTGGCTACACCTTC.